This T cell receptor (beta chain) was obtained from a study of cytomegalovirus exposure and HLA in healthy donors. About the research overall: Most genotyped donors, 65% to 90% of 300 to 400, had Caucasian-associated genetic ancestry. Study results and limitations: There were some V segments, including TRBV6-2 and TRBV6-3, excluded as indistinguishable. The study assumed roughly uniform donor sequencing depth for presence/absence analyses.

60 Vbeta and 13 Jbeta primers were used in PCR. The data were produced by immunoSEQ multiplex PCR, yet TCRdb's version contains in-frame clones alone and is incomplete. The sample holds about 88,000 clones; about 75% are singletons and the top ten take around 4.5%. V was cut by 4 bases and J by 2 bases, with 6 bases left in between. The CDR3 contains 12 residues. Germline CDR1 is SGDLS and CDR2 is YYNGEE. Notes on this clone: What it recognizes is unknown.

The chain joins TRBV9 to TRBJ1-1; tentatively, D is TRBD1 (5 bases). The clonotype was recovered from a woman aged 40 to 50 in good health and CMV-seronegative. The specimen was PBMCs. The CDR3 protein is CASSQGNTEAFF. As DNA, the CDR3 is TGTGCCAGCAGCCAGGGAAACACTGAAGCTTTCTTT.